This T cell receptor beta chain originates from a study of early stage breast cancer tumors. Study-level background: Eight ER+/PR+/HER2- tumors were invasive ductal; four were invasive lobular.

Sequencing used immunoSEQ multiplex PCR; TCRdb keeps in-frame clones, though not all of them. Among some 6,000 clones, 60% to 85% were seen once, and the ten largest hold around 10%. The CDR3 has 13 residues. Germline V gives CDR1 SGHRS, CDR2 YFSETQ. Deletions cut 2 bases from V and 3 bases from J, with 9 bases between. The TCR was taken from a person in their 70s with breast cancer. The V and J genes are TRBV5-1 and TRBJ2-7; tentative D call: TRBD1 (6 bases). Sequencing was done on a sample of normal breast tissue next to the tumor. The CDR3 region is CASSFQGNYEQYF. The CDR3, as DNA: TGCGCCAGCAGCTTTCAGGGGAACTACGAGCAGTACTTC.